One sample yielded the 27 T cell receptor beta chains listed below, sequenced in a study of T-cell reconstitution after alpha-beta-depleted transplantation in children. A TCRbeta library incorporating unique molecular identifiers was prepared. TCRdb reprocessed the PCR reads via MiXCR and lists one record per CDR3 protein. The data contain around 580,000 distinct CDR3 sequences, roughly 30% of them singletons. The sample here was PBMCs, taken before TCRalphabeta/CD19-depleted stem cell transplant. The receptors come from a boy younger than two with Wiskott-Aldrich syndrome, due to receive a stem cell transplant.

V is TRBV10-3 and J is TRBJ2-5; the D gene is possibly TRBD2 (5 bases). V was cut by 8 bases and J by 1 base, with 5 bases left in between. The germline CDR1 and CDR2 sequences are ENHRY and SYGVKD. The CDR3 is 11 residues long. The CDR3 here is CAIGSQETQYF. Written as DNA, the CDR3 is TGTGCCATCGGGAGCCAAGAGACCCAGTACTTC.

This clonotype was recorded a few times. The CDR3 DNA is TGTGCCAGCTCACCACCGGGAGGGAGTACCGGGGAGCTGTTTTTT. This sequence encodes CASSPPGGSTGELFF. The chain joins TRBV18 to TRBJ2-2; 7 bases line up with TRBD2. Trimming at V came to 0 bases and at J to 5 bases, leaving 3 bases not matched to a gene. The CDR3 totals 15 residues. Germline-derived CDR1 and CDR2 are KGHSH and LQKENI.

The gene calls are TRBV5-1 and TRBJ2-1; no clear D gene. The germline CDR1 and CDR2 sequences are SGHRS and YFSETQ. The CDR3 totals 14 residues. V gave up 4 bases and J gave up 7 bases, with 15 bases separating them. The chain's CDR3 is CASSSLGVGNEQFF. For the CDR3, the DNA is TGCGCCAGCAGCAGCCTAGGCGTCGGAAATGAGCAGTTCTTC.

As for this clonotype: Its ends do not fully match the called genes, so a read error is possible. V and J are TRBV20-1 and TRBJ2-3; a weak D match, TRBD2 (5 bases). CDR3 length: 13 residues. Germline CDR1 is DFQATT and CDR2 is SNEGSKA (reference sequence). The CDR3 here is CSARFPSIDTQYF. CDR3 in DNA: TGCAGTGCTAGATTCCCTAGCATAGATACGCAGTATTTT.

This clonotype showed up just a few times. The germline gene is not matched at one end of the junction; a read error may be the cause. V is TRBV7-7 and J is TRBJ2-7; 8 bases fit TRBD2. Germline-derived CDR1 and CDR2 are SSHAT and FNYEAQ (reference sequence). This CDR3 is built from 14 residues. The CDR3 DNA reads TGTGCTAGCAGCTTAGCGGGGAGGACACACGAGCAGTACTTC. Translation: CASSLAGRTHEQYF.

The gene calls are TRBV12-3 or TRBV12-4 and TRBJ1-1, with D perhaps TRBD1 (5 bases). The CDR3 has 14 residues. The V end lost 6 bases, the J end lost 3 bases, and 14 bases lay between the germline ends. In DNA, the CDR3 is TGTGCCAGCAGCGGGATGGGACCTTACACTGAAGCTTTCTTT. Translation: CASSGMGPYTEAFF.

This clonotype has just a few counts. This sequence joins TRBV11-2 and TRBJ2-7; TRBD2 matches at 8 bases. With V trimmed by 5 bases and J by 3 bases, 12 bases remained unmatched. This CDR3 comprises 16 residues. CDR1 SGHAT and CDR2 FQNNGV come from the germline V gene. CDR3 in amino acids: CASSPRPKTSGYEQYF. The CDR3 DNA follows: TGTGCCAGCAGCCCCCGCCCCAAAACTAGCGGCTACGAGCAGTACTTC.

The V call is TRBV20-1, the J call TRBJ1-1; 7 positions match TRBD1. Losses at the gene ends were 2 bases for V and 1 base for J; bases not matched to a gene: 4. Germline V CDR1 and CDR2: DFQATT, SNEGSKA (reference sequence). The CDR3 spans 14 residues. The CDR3 here is CSARPGTANTEAFF. In nucleotides, the CDR3 is TGCAGTGCTAGACCAGGGACAGCGAACACTGAAGCTTTCTTT.

This clonotype showed up just a few times. V gene TRBV10-3 combines with J gene TRBJ2-2, with TRBD2 matching over 9 bases. There are 14 residues in the CDR3. In germline, CDR1 is ENHRY, CDR2 SYGVKD. Trimming removed 10 bases from V and 0 bases from J; junction bases left unmatched: 3. Here the CDR3 reads CATRLAANTGELFF. As DNA, the CDR3 is TGTGCCACCCGACTAGCGGCGAACACCGGGGAGCTGTTTTTT.

This chain uses TRBV20-1 with TRBJ1-4; D is possibly TRBD1 (5 bases). Trimming pared 3 bases from V and 7 bases from J, leaving 15 bases between. CDR3 size: 14 residues. Germline CDR1 reads DFQATT; CDR2 reads SNEGSKA (reference sequence). DNA for the CDR3: TGCAGTGCTAGCCTAAGGCAGGGCGGTGAAAAACTGTTTTTT. It codes for CSASLRQGGEKLFF.

This clonotype was observed a handful of times. V gene TRBV29-1 combines with J gene TRBJ2-1, with D perhaps matching TRBD2 (6 bases). The V end was cut by 4 bases, the J end by 0 bases, with 10 bases between. CDR3 length: 14 amino acids. CDR1 is SQVTM, CDR2 ANQGSEA, per germline. CDR3: CSVVRESSYNEQFF. The CDR3 DNA is TGCAGCGTTGTTCGGGAGAGCTCCTACAATGAGCAGTTCTTC.

This clonotype was counted between two and nine times. The genes are TRBV5-1 and TRBJ2-1, with TRBD2 identical over 8 bases. J gave up 5 bases and V 0 bases, and 7 bases lay outside the gene matches. This CDR3 has 16 residues. Germline V lookup: CDR1 SGHRS, CDR2 YFSETQ. This CDR3 reads CASSLGPAGADNEQFF. In nucleotides, the CDR3 is TGCGCCAGCAGCTTGGGGCCAGCGGGAGCAGACAATGAGCAGTTCTTC.

This clonotype was picked up a small number of times. This chain uses TRBV27 with TRBJ2-1; 10 bases map to TRBD1. After removal of 5 bases from V and 7 bases from J, the junction contained 5 bases not matched to a gene. CDR3 length: 14 amino acids. Germline V gene lookup returns CDR1 MNHEY and CDR2 SMNVEV (reference sequence). As DNA, the CDR3 is TGTGCCAGCAGTCCCCGACAGGGGGCGAATGAGCAGTTCTTC. Its translation: CASSPRQGANEQFF.

The CDR3, as DNA: TGCGCCAGCAGCTTGGCGGTGGGCCCGACAGGGTATGAGCAGTTCTTC. It encodes CASSLAVGPTGYEQFF. The chain has TRBV5-1 and TRBJ2-1; 7 bases match TRBD1. CDR1 is SGHRS, CDR2 YFSETQ, per germline. This CDR3 region has 16 residues. J gave up 8 bases and V 0 bases, and 11 bases lay outside the gene matches.

This clonotype occurred a few times. V and J are TRBV7-8 and TRBJ2-3; tentatively, D is TRBD1 or TRBD2 (5 bases each). The CDR3 is 18 amino acids. Trimming cost V 4 bases and J 6 bases, with 26 bases left between them. The germline V gene has CDR1 SGHVS and CDR2 FQNEAQ. For the CDR3, the DNA is TGTGCCAGCAGCTCATTAGGGTCGTTCGGGACGGTAGCGGATACGCAGTATTTT. Translating gives CASSSLGSFGTVADTQYF.

V usage is TRBV5-1 and J usage is TRBJ2-1, with 13 bases that match TRBD2. The V gene end was trimmed by 8 bases and the J gene end by 5 bases; junction bases not matched to a gene: 4. The CDR3 has 14 residues. Germline V CDR1 and CDR2: SGHRS, YFSETQ. For the CDR3, the DNA is TGCGCCAGTTCCGGGACTAGCGGGAACAATGAGCAGTTCTTC. It yields the protein CASSGTSGNNEQFF. The entire variable domain, with the rest obtained from reference TRBV5-1 and TRBJ2-1, is as follows: KAGVTQTPRYLIKTRGQQVTLSCSPISGHRSVSWYQQTPGQGLQFLFEYFSETQRNKGNFPGRFSGRQFSNSRSEMNVSTLELGDSALYLCASSGTSGNNEQFFGPGTRLTVL.

The rearrangement uses TRBV7-2 and TRBJ2-1; TRBD2 is a possible D gene (5 bases). V dropped 4 bases and J dropped 0 bases, with 16 bases sitting between them. CDR3 length: 17 residues. Germline loops: CDR1 SGHTA, CDR2 FQGNSA. The CDR3 reads CASSWRTLLSSYNEQFF. The CDR3 coding sequence is TGTGCCAGCAGCTGGAGGACTCTACTGAGCTCCTACAATGAGCAGTTCTTC.

This rearrangement joins TRBV30 to TRBJ2-7, with D perhaps given as TRBD1 or TRBD2 (7 bases each). The CDR3 has 14 residues. The V and J ends lost 2 bases and 1 base respectively, with 12 bases between them. Germline CDR1 GTSNPN, CDR2 SVGIG (reference sequence). The CDR3 coding sequence is TGTGCCTGGAGTAGACAGGGAGGGTCCTACGAGCAGTACTTC. It translates to CAWSRQGGSYEQYF.

This clonotype was counted between two and nine times. This sequence joins TRBV5-1 and TRBJ1-2, with 8 nucleotides matching TRBD1. This CDR3 contains 16 residues. V lost 0 bases, J lost 2 bases, and 6 bases stayed unmatched. CDR1 and CDR2 (germline): SGHRS, YFSETQ. The DNA of the CDR3 is TGCGCCAGCAGCTTGGGGGGGACAGGAAGGAACTATGGCTACACCTTC. Its translation: CASSLGGTGRNYGYTF.

This clonotype was recorded a few times. V is TRBV20-1 and J is TRBJ2-7, with 9 bases lining up with TRBD2. The J segment lost 5 bases and the V segment lost 0 bases, leaving 8 bases of the junction unmatched. The CDR3 sequence is 15 residues long. In germline, CDR1 is DFQATT, CDR2 SNEGSKA (reference sequence). CDR3 DNA sequence: TGCAGTGCTAGAGATTTCGCGGGAGGGCTCAACGAGCAGTACTTC. It is translated as CSARDFAGGLNEQYF.

This clonotype was picked up a small number of times. CDR3: CASSIGDGPYEQYF. For the CDR3, the DNA is TGTGCCAGCAGTATAGGGGACGGTCCCTACGAGCAGTACTTC. This sequence joins TRBV12-3 or TRBV12-4 and TRBJ2-7; D possibly uses TRBD1 or TRBD2 (5 bases each). V dropped 5 bases and J dropped 2 bases, with 13 bases sitting between them. This CDR3 region has 14 residues.

The chain is built from TRBV24-1 and TRBJ2-3, with D unresolved. V was clipped by 6 bases and J by 2 bases, with 8 bases between them. This CDR3 is 13 amino acids long. CDR1 is KGHDR and CDR2 is SFDVKD in the germline V gene. CDR3 region: CATSLATTDTQYF. The CDR3 coding sequence is TGTGCCACCAGTTTGGCAACCACAGATACGCAGTATTTT.

This clonotype has just a few counts. This chain joins TRBV5-1 and TRBJ2-3; D unclear. Germline V gives CDR1 SGHRS, CDR2 YFSETQ. V lost 5 bases to trimming and J lost 1 base, with 20 bases between them. The CDR3 has 17 amino acids. Here the CDR3 DNA reads TGCGCCAGCAGTTCGTTTGGGTTGGCGATTGGCACAGATACGCAGTATTTT. Its protein product is CASSSFGLAIGTDTQYF.

The chain joins TRBV14 to TRBJ1-2; the D is unclear. CDR1 is SGHDN, CDR2 FVKESK, per germline. Trimming took 4 bases from V and 5 from J, leaving 14 bases between them. This CDR3 has 14 amino acids. CDR3 nucleotides: TGTGCCAGCAGCCCTTCCCTCAATTGGTATGGCTACACCTTC. Translation: CASSPSLNWYGYTF.

This clonotype turned up a few times. The chain uses TRBV20-1 and TRBJ2-2; 11 nucleotides agree with TRBD2. V gave up 6 bases and J gave up 4 bases; unmatched junction bases: 10. The CDR3 covers 16 residues. Germline CDR1 is DFQATT and CDR2 is SNEGSKA (reference sequence). The CDR3 DNA is TGCAGTGCCAGCAAAGTAGCGGGAGGGCCCACCGGGGAGCTGTTTTTT. It translates to CSASKVAGGPTGELFF.

The rearrangement uses TRBV20-1 and TRBJ2-7; no firm D call. Trimming removed 1 base at V and 6 bases at J, with 10 bases between. Germline CDR1 is DFQATT and CDR2 is SNEGSKA (reference sequence). CDR3 length: 12 residues. The CDR3 protein is CSARGVVPEQYF. CDR3 coding DNA: TGCAGTGCTAGAGGTGTAGTTCCCGAGCAGTACTTC.

The chain carries TRBV6-1 and TRBJ2-7; D may correspond to TRBD1 or TRBD2 (5 bases each). This CDR3 spans 14 amino acids. Per the germline V gene, CDR1 is MNHNS and CDR2 is SASEGT. V was shortened by 6 bases and J by 0 bases, with 12 bases between the two germline ends. CDR3 sequence reads: CASSRGASSYEQYF. Written as DNA, the CDR3 is TGTGCCAGCAGCCGAGGGGCGAGCTCCTACGAGCAGTACTTC.